The 10 T cell receptor beta chains reported below all come from one sample, sequenced in a study of cytomegalovirus exposure and HLA in healthy donors. It was with 60 Vbeta and 13 Jbeta primers that the PCR ran. TCRdb keeps only in-frame clones here, not all; method: immunoSEQ multiplex PCR. The data show about 160,000 clones, approximately 85% seen once. The sequencing sample was made of PBMCs. The source of these receptors is a girl aged 2-15 years in good health and CMV-seropositive.

The table lists this clone with a few counts. This chain connects TRBV5-1 to TRBJ2-1, with D unclear. Looked up from germline, CDR1 is SGHRS and CDR2 is YFSETQ. The CDR3 contains 14 residues. V was trimmed by 0 bases and J by 8 bases, leaving 12 bases between them. The CDR3: CASSLEYPEDEQFF. The CDR3 region has the DNA TGCGCCAGCAGCTTGGAGTATCCCGAGGATGAGCAGTTCTTC.

V and J are TRBV16 and TRBJ1-5; no clear D. CDR1 and CDR2 from the germline V gene are KGHSY and FQNENV. The CDR3 loop spans 14 amino acids. V was cut by 1 base and J by 7 bases, with 11 bases left in between. CDR3 region: CASSQLRKSQPQHF. The CDR3 DNA reads as TGTGCCAGCAGCCAATTGAGGAAATCCCAGCCCCAGCATTTT.

This chain uses TRBV14 with TRBJ2-7, with TRBD2 as a possible D gene (6 bases). V shed 5 bases and J shed 3 bases, with 11 bases lying between them. The CDR3 consists of 13 residues. The germline V gene encodes CDR1 SGHDN and CDR2 FVKESK. The CDR3 sequence is CASSAGTHYEQYF. The CDR3 bases are TGTGCCAGCAGCGCGGGGACCCACTACGAGCAGTACTTC.

The chain links TRBV5-1 to TRBJ1-2; D gene ambiguous. Germline loops: CDR1 SGHRS, CDR2 YFSETQ. The germline V and J ends were trimmed by 4 bases and 4 bases, with 17 bases remaining between them. The CDR3 sequence is 15 residues long. In DNA, the CDR3 is TGCGCCAGCAGCGCTGCATCGGGGTTCGGCTATGGCTACACCTTC. Translated, it gives CASSAASGFGYGYTF.

This clone was counted a single time. The rearrangement links TRBV9 to TRBJ2-3, with 11 bases lining up with TRBD2. The CDR3 runs 16 residues. V shed 4 bases and J 4 bases; nucleotides not matched to a gene: 8. Germline CDR1 is SGDLS and CDR2 is YYNGEE. CDR3 sequence: CASSSLAGGAADTQYF. DNA of the CDR3: TGTGCCAGCAGCAGCCTAGCGGGAGGTGCGGCAGATACGCAGTATTTT.

The chain employs TRBV7-8 and TRBJ2-3, with D hard to call. The V and J ends lost 0 bases and 11 bases respectively, with 12 bases between them. The CDR3 has 13 residues. From germline, CDR1 is SGHVS and CDR2 FQNEAQ. The CDR3 coding sequence is TGTGCCAGCAGCTTAGCTGACTTGTCCAAGCAGTATTTT. Its translation: CASSLADLSKQYF.

The rearrangement joins TRBV11-2 to TRBJ1-1; 8 bases fit TRBD1. The CDR3 spans 16 residues. CDR1 is SGHAT, CDR2 FQNNGV, per germline. The V segment lost 6 bases and the J segment 1 base; nucleotides outside the gene matches: 10. The CDR3 bases are TGTGCCAGCAGGGGAGGACAGGGAAAGGAGAACACTGAAGCTTTCTTT. Translating it yields CASRGGQGKENTEAFF. The whole variable domain, filled in from reference TRBV11-2 and TRBJ1-1, reads EAGVAQSPRYKIIEKRQSVAFWCNPISGHATLYWYQQILGQGPKLLIQFQNNGVVDDSQLPKDRFSAERLKGVDSTLKIQPAKLEDSAVYLCASRGGQGKENTEAFFGQGTRLTVV.

The V call is TRBV4-2, the J call TRBJ2-6, with D unresolved. The length of the CDR3 is 17 residues. Germline CDR1 is LGHNA and CDR2 is YNFKEQ. V dropped 4 bases and J dropped 2 bases, with 15 bases sitting between them. CDR3 in amino acids: CASSRVNSSPGANVLTF. For the CDR3, the DNA is TGTGCCAGCAGCCGGGTTAATAGCTCACCTGGGGCCAACGTCCTGACTTTC.

DNA of the CDR3: TGTGCCATCCGGGACAGGGGAAGTCAGCCCCAGCATTTT. Residues: CAIRDRGSQPQHF. The V and J genes are TRBV6-1 and TRBJ1-5, with TRBD1 identical over 10 bases. The CDR3 covers 13 residues. V lost 10 bases and J lost 6; bases outside the gene matches: 6. Looked up from germline, CDR1 is MNHNS and CDR2 is SASEGT.

CDR3 bases: TGTGCCAGCAGTTACACACATCAGGGATCCAATCAGCCCCAGCATTTT. Translated, it gives CASSYTHQGSNQPQHF. The chain couples TRBV6-5 to TRBJ1-5, with D tentatively TRBD1 (5 bases). In germline, CDR1 is MNHEY, CDR2 SVGAGI. V was trimmed by 2 bases and J by 3 bases, leaving 14 bases between them. The CDR3 loop spans 16 amino acids.